This TCR beta chain was captured in a study of Graves' ophthalmopathy and Graves' hyperthyroidism. Germline CDR1 SGDLS, CDR2 YYNGEE. The CDR3 has 15 amino acids. V was shortened by 0 bases and J by 7 bases, with 17 bases between the two germline ends. Turning to this clonotype: This may arise from a read error, as a much more abundant clone is one base away.

Amplification from RNA transcripts yielded the TCR beta CDR3 regions. First-round RT-PCR employed HTBI primers, with a second-round multiplex PCR after it. TCRdb re-derived calls from the multiplex PCR reads in MiXCR, one entry per CDR3 protein. Here the sample spans around 1,200,000 distinct CDR3 sequences, around a third being singletons. V is TRBV9 and J is TRBJ2-7; D might be TRBD2 (6 bases). The clonotype was recovered from an adult man with Graves' hyperthyroidism. The source material was peripheral blood or thyroid tissue (not recorded which). This CDR3 reads CASSVAWGLSGEQYF. CDR3 nucleotide sequence: TGTGCCAGCAGCGTAGCGTGGGGACTTTCCGGTGAGCAGTACTTC.